This entry lists 26 T cell receptor beta chains sequenced from one sample in a study of T-cell memory formation after mild COVID-19. TCRdb re-called the 5' RACE reads with MiXCR, one entry per CDR3 protein. The profile covers around 300,000 distinct CDR3 sequences, with approximately 14% appearing a single time and about a fifth taken by the ten largest. Sequencing was done on a sample of PBMCs or a T cell subset sorted from them (not recorded which). These receptors were taken from a man aged 18 to 35 who had mild COVID-19 (a few samples of this study predate the infection). Cell type and time point are not known.

The chain recombines TRBV6-6 with TRBJ2-5; tentative D call: TRBD1 (6 bases). Trimming removed 5 bases from V and 3 bases from J, with 13 bases in between. Per germline, CDR1 MNHNY and CDR2 SVGAGI (reference sequence). This CDR3 comprises 14 residues. The DNA of the CDR3 is TGTGCCAGCAGTAAATCCAACAGGGAAGAGACCCAGTACTTC. Its protein is CASSKSNREETQYF.

This chain uses TRBV18 with TRBJ1-1, with a weak D call TRBD1 (6 bases). The V gene's germline CDR1 is KGHSH and CDR2 LQKENI. The CDR3 runs to 16 residues. Trimming took 6 bases from V and 0 from J, leaving 17 bases between them. The CDR3 DNA sequence: TGTGCCAGCTCTACTCGCATAGGGGGGTTGAACACTGAAGCTTTCTTT. Translated: CASSTRIGGLNTEAFF. Complete variable domain (other parts from reference TRBV18 and TRBJ1-1): NAGVMQNPRHLVRRRGQEARLRCSPMKGHSHVYWYRQLPEEGLKFMVYLQKENIIDESGMPKERFSAEFPKEGPSILRIQQVVRGDSAAYFCASSTRIGGLNTEAFFGQGTRLTVV.

This clonotype showed up just a few times. CDR3: CSVSAQYF. CDR3 DNA: TGCAGCGTTTCGGCCCAGTACTTC. The V call is TRBV29-1, the J call TRBJ2-5, with unresolved D. The CDR3 has 8 residues. The V end was cut by 5 bases, the J end by 9 bases, with 4 bases between. Germline assignment: CDR1 SQVTM and CDR2 ANQGSEA.

This clonotype was seen a handful of times. This sequence joins TRBV10-3 and TRBJ2-3; TRBD1 or TRBD2 may be the D gene (5 bases each). There are 13 residues in the CDR3. Trimming left V 5 bases short and J 6 bases short, with 12 bases between. Germline-derived CDR1 and CDR2 are ENHRY and SYGVKD. CDR3 loop: CAISPLGEDTQYF. CDR3 DNA: TGTGCCATCAGTCCACTAGGGGAGGATACGCAGTATTTT.

In its sample, this clonotype was seen a few times. The rearrangement uses TRBV7-2 and TRBJ1-3; possible D gene TRBD1, 5 bases. CDR1 and CDR2 from the germline V gene are SGHTA and FQGNSA. Trimming left V 5 bases short and J 0 bases short, with 20 bases between. The CDR3 covers 18 residues. Written as DNA, the CDR3 is TGTGCCAGCAGCCCTATTCCGGGGCGGAAGAGCTCTGGAAACACCATATATTTT. This gives the protein CASSPIPGRKSSGNTIYF.

The sample holds a few counts of this clonotype. The V call is TRBV4-1, the J call TRBJ1-3; 7 nucleotides match TRBD1. V lost 3 bases, J lost 2 bases, and 4 bases stayed unmatched. CDR1 MGHRA and CDR2 YSYEKL come from the germline V gene. CDR3 length equals 15 residues. CDR3 coding DNA: TGCGCCAGCAGCCAGCCTACAGGGGCTGGAAACACCATATATTTT. Amino acid sequence: CASSQPTGAGNTIYF.

This chain uses TRBV7-3 with TRBJ2-2, with D possibly being TRBD2 (6 bases). CDR1 and CDR2 (germline): SGHTA, FQGTGA. The length of the CDR3 is 14 residues. Deletions cut 5 bases from V and 5 bases from J, with 12 bases between. The CDR3 loop reads CASSTFAGTGELFF. CDR3 nucleotides: TGTGCCAGCAGCACCTTCGCGGGGACCGGGGAGCTGTTTTTT.

In this sample, this clonotype turned up a few times. The chain carries TRBV9 and TRBJ2-2, with 10 bases aligning to TRBD1. The CDR3 is 17 amino acids. Germline V gene sequence: CDR1 SGDLS, CDR2 YYNGEE. Trimming at V came to 4 bases and at J to 3 bases, leaving 9 bases not matched to a gene. CDR3 bases: TGTGCCAGCAGCCTATGGCCGGGACAGGGGTACACCGGGGAGCTGTTTTTT. This encodes CASSLWPGQGYTGELFF.

In its sample, this clonotype was seen a few times. V usage is TRBV4-3 and J usage is TRBJ2-7; 7 positions agree with TRBD1. The CDR3 loop spans 14 amino acids. The V segment lost 3 bases and the J segment 3 bases; nucleotides outside the gene matches: 5. In germline, CDR1 is LGHNA, CDR2 YSLEER. This CDR3 reads CASSHTQGSYEQYF. CDR3 bases: TGCGCCAGCAGCCACACACAGGGGAGCTACGAGCAGTACTTC.

This clonotype was counted many times. J is TRBJ1-4 and V is TRBV4-1; the match to TRBD1 covers 9 bases. The CDR3 length is 16 residues. Germline assignment: CDR1 MGHRA and CDR2 YSYEKL. J was trimmed by 5 bases and V by 0 bases; bases with no gene match: 4. CDR3 amino acids: CASSQDRGTGNEKLFF. The CDR3 DNA reads as TGCGCCAGCAGCCAAGATCGCGGGACAGGGAATGAAAAACTGTTTTTT.

This chain links TRBV5-1 with TRBJ2-7, with 7 bases matching TRBD1. The CDR3 has 16 residues. Trimming at V came to 4 bases and at J to 3 bases, leaving 13 bases not matched to a gene. CDR1 and CDR2 from the germline V gene are SGHRS and YFSETQ. This chain's CDR3 is CASSGVTGKVGYEQYF. The CDR3 nucleotides read TGCGCCAGCAGCGGGGTGACAGGGAAGGTAGGCTACGAGCAGTACTTC.

This clonotype has just a few counts. The chain joins TRBV24-1 to TRBJ2-3, with a weak D call TRBD1 (5 bases). The V and J ends lost 4 bases and 1 base respectively, with 14 bases between them. The CDR3 runs 16 residues. The germline CDR1 and CDR2 sequences are KGHDR and SFDVKD. The CDR3 region is CATSDLQGFGTDTQYF. The CDR3 nucleotides read TGTGCCACCAGTGACCTTCAGGGATTTGGCACAGATACGCAGTATTTT.

The chain couples TRBV6-5 to TRBJ1-6, with 7 bases that match TRBD1. Germline CDR1 reads MNHEY; CDR2 reads SVGAGI. This CDR3 is built from 14 residues. V lost 3 bases to trimming and J lost 10 bases; unmatched junction nucleotides: 6. The chain's CDR3 is CASSYQTGDSPLHF. In nucleotides, the CDR3 is TGTGCCAGCAGTTATCAAACAGGGGACTCACCCCTCCACTTT.

The rearrangement uses TRBV5-1 and TRBJ2-3, with D unresolved. Per germline, CDR1 SGHRS and CDR2 YFSETQ. The V end lost 8 bases, the J end lost 0 bases, and 13 bases lay between the germline ends. The CDR3 totals 14 residues. The CDR3 DNA follows: TGCGCCAGTCGGACGGACCCTAGCACAGATACGCAGTATTTT. It specifies CASRTDPSTDTQYF.

This clonotype has ten or more counts. This chain connects TRBV28 to TRBJ2-5; either TRBD1 or TRBD2 may supply D (6 bases each). The CDR3 consists of 14 residues. The V gene's germline CDR1 is MDHEN and CDR2 SYDVKM. Trimming removed 3 bases at V and 4 bases at J, with 12 bases between. The CDR3 region has the DNA TGTGCCAGCAGTTTGGGGGGCGAGGGAGAGACCCAGTACTTC. Protein sequence: CASSLGGEGETQYF.

The chain uses TRBV29-1 and TRBJ2-1; 7 nucleotides align to TRBD2. The V segment lost 6 bases and the J segment 7 bases; nucleotides outside the gene matches: 6. This CDR3 comprises 12 residues. Germline V gives CDR1 SQVTM, CDR2 ANQGSEA. The CDR3 loop is CSVWGGINEQFF. CDR3 nucleotide sequence: TGCAGCGTGTGGGGGGGGATTAATGAGCAGTTCTTC.

Note on this clonotype: Sequence at one end of the junction differs from germline and may be a read error. The rearrangement joins TRBV25-1 to TRBJ2-7; D unclear. The CDR3 consists of 14 residues. The V gene's germline CDR1 is MGHDK and CDR2 SYGVNS. CDR3 nucleotide sequence: TGTGCCAGCGCAAGCAGTCGGCAGACCTACGGGCAGTACTTC. Protein product: CASASSRQTYGQYF.

The chain combines TRBV4-3 with TRBJ1-1; 8 nucleotides line up with TRBD1. The CDR3 totals 15 residues. V shed 4 bases and J 2 bases; nucleotides not matched to a gene: 6. The germline gives CDR1 LGHNA, CDR2 YSLEER. The CDR3: CASSLGQGANTEAFF. The CDR3 DNA sequence: TGCGCCAGCAGCCTGGGGCAGGGGGCTAACACTGAAGCTTTCTTT.

This chain connects TRBV6-6 to TRBJ1-2; no firm D call. V was pared by 6 bases and J by 8 bases, with 7 bases between. Germline loops: CDR1 MNHNY, CDR2 SVGAGI (reference sequence). The CDR3 has 10 amino acids. CDR3 in amino acids: CASRDGGYTF. The DNA for the CDR3 is TGTGCCAGCAGGGACGGGGGCTACACCTTC.

The V gene is TRBV6-5, the J gene TRBJ2-4, with 9 bases aligning to TRBD1. CDR1 MNHEY and CDR2 SVGAGI come from the germline V gene. Germline trimming cut 6 bases from V and 6 bases from J; bases unmatched to any gene: 15. The CDR3 is made up of 17 amino acids. The CDR3, as DNA: TGTGCCAGCAGCCGAACTTATCACGGGACAGGGCTAAACATTCAGTACTTC. Its translation is CASSRTYHGTGLNIQYF.

The CDR3 region has the DNA TGTGCCAGCAGCTCTACCCGCGAGGACAACGAGCAGTACGTC. This encodes CASSSTREDNEQYV. The chain couples TRBV5-6 to TRBJ2-7; a possible D gene is TRBD1 (5 bases). V was pared by 3 bases and J by 5 bases, with 15 bases between. CDR1 and CDR2 from the germline V gene are SGHDT and YYEEEE. The CDR3 has 14 amino acids.

This clonotype was picked up many times. This chain uses TRBV7-9 with TRBJ2-7; D may be TRBD1 (6 bases). Trimming stripped 4 bases from V and 5 bases from J, with 9 bases between. The CDR3 covers 12 residues. The germline CDR1 and CDR2 sequences are SEHNR and FQNEAQ (reference sequence). The CDR3 reads CASSSGGHEQYV. CDR3 in DNA: TGTGCCAGCAGCTCTGGGGGCCACGAGCAGTACGTC.

J is TRBJ2-2 and V is TRBV29-1; 8 nucleotides match TRBD2. The V gene's germline CDR1 is SQVTM and CDR2 ANQGSEA. The V and J ends lost 6 bases and 5 bases, in that order; junction bases with no gene match: 11. This CDR3 spans 15 amino acids. The CDR3 sequence: CSVVRSGGLTGELFF. In nucleotides, the CDR3 is TGCAGCGTCGTACGGTCGGGGGGGTTAACCGGGGAGCTGTTTTTT.

This clonotype has only a few counts. V and J are TRBV27 and TRBJ2-7, with D maybe TRBD2 (6 bases). V lost 2 bases and J 4 bases, leaving 9 bases between the germline ends. The CDR3 length is 13 residues. CDR1 and CDR2 (germline): MNHEY, SMNVEV (reference sequence). CDR3 bases: TGTGCCAGCAGTTTAAGGACTACGTACGAGCAGTACTTC. Translation gives CASSLRTTYEQYF.

This clonotype was recorded a few times. The chain has TRBV9 and TRBJ2-2; no definite D call. With 4 bases removed from V and 7 bases from J, the gap between germline ends came to 8 bases. The CDR3 contains 12 residues. CDR1 SGDLS and CDR2 YYNGEE come from the germline V gene. The CDR3 sequence is CASSPVDGELFF. DNA for the CDR3: TGTGCCAGCAGCCCAGTGGACGGGGAGCTGTTTTTT.

In its sample, this clonotype was seen a few times. The chain is built from TRBV10-3 and TRBJ2-6; unclear D gene. CDR3 length equals 14 residues. Trimming pared 2 bases from V and 4 bases from J, leaving 6 bases between. The germline V gene has CDR1 ENHRY and CDR2 SYGVKD. CDR3: CAISELEGANVLTF. The CDR3 DNA sequence: TGTGCCATCAGTGAGCTAGAAGGGGCCAACGTCCTGACTTTC.